The TCR beta chain described here comes from a study of CD8+CD57+ T cells in acquired aplastic anemia. Overall study context: Mean yield of DNA from sorted CD4+ and CD8+ cells was 2.5 to 4 ug.

This clonotype was seen many times. Its cognate antigen is unknown. This CDR3 contains 15 residues. The V and J ends lost 8 bases and 1 base, in that order; junction bases with no gene match: 8. Germline-derived CDR1 and CDR2 are MRHNA and SNTAGT. TCR beta VDJ and CDR3 profiles were obtained from a genomic DNA template. TCRdb used MiXCR to reprocess the reads, holding one entry per CDR3 protein. The repertoire holds about 40,000 distinct CDR3 sequences, with less than 65% as singletons. Study-level findings and limits: More than 25 was the count of CD8+ CDR3 sequences that patients shared with controls.

CD8+CD57+ cell expansion, shown by flow cytometry, had occurred in the patients selected for sequencing. The diagnosis in all patients was severe acquired aplastic anemia. Patients had undergone no therapy by the time their blood was sampled. The rearrangement links TRBV6-4 to TRBJ2-5, with 9 bases that match TRBD2. What was sequenced was sorted CD4+, CD8+, or CD8+CD57+ T cells (not recorded which) from PBMCs. This TCR derives from a human donor with aplastic anemia. In DNA form, the CDR3 reads TGTGCCAGCGCAGAGGGAGCGGGGGGCCAAGAGACCCAGTACTTC. Protein: CASAEGAGGQETQYF.